Each of the 18 T cell receptor beta chains below was sequenced from the same sample in a study of patients and donors after allogeneic stem cell transplantation. TCRdb re-called the RT-PCR reads through MiXCR, storing one row per CDR3 protein. The profile shows hundreds of thousands of distinct CDR3 sequences, approximately 16% of them singletons. Sequenced sample: blood, either unsorted or a sorted T cell fraction (not recorded which). The receptors were gathered from a human donor who was either an allogeneic HSCT recipient or a stem cell or donor lymphocyte infusion donor (not recorded which). It is not recorded whose cells these are; they may come from a transplant donor.

This clonotype has more than one count but fewer than ten. The chain employs TRBV3-1 and TRBJ2-7; a weak D match, TRBD2 (6 bases). The CDR3 contains 15 residues. Per the germline V gene, CDR1 is LGHDT and CDR2 is YNNKEL (reference sequence). Trimming pared 5 bases from V and 2 bases from J, leaving 16 bases between. The CDR3 spells CASSYSLTGAYEQYF. In DNA form, the CDR3 reads TGTGCCAGCAGCTATAGCTTAACGGGGGCCTACGAGCAGTACTTC.

This clonotype was recorded a few times. This chain links TRBV5-8 with TRBJ1-6, with unresolved D. Between the trimmed V and J ends, which lost 1 base and 2 bases, there was a span of 10 bases. The CDR3 has 16 amino acids. CDR1 is SGHTS, CDR2 YDEGEE, per germline. DNA of the CDR3: TGTGCCAGCAGCTTGAGTGACCTGGCCTATAATTCACCCCTCCACTTT. Translation gives CASSLSDLAYNSPLHF.

This chain uses TRBV9 with TRBJ2-5; unclear D gene. CDR1 and CDR2 (germline): SGDLS, YYNGEE. Deletions cut 2 bases from V and 5 bases from J, with 16 bases between. The CDR3 extends over 15 amino acids. CDR3 nucleotides: TGTGCCAGCAGCGTGGGATCAGGAATAAGGGAGACCCAGTACTTC. It translates to CASSVGSGIRETQYF.

This clonotype has ten or more counts. V usage is TRBV21-1 and J usage is TRBJ2-1. TRBV21-1 is a documented pseudogene. The CDR3 has 13 amino acids. The CDR3 nucleotides read TGTGCCAGCAGCAAAGAGGACCACAATGAGCAGTTCTTC. Its protein is CASSKEDHNEQFF.

This clonotype was observed at least ten times. The chain combines TRBV29-1 with TRBJ2-7; 7 nucleotides match TRBD1. This CDR3 region has 13 residues. The germline V gene encodes CDR1 SQVTM and CDR2 ANQGSEA. Trimming removed 6 bases from V and 1 base from J; junction bases left unmatched: 6. CDR3 nucleotides: TGCAGCGTCTTGACAGGGCCGTCCTACGAGCAGTACTTC. Its protein product is CSVLTGPSYEQYF.

The chain combines TRBV5-6 with TRBJ2-4; possible D gene TRBD2, 6 bases. The CDR3 runs to 16 residues. Germline V gene sequence: CDR1 SGHDT, CDR2 YYEEEE. V was pared by 4 bases and J by 2 bases, with 16 bases between. The CDR3 nucleotides read TGTGCCAGCAGCCACGACCGGGGGATGACCAAAAACATTCAGTACTTC. Its translation: CASSHDRGMTKNIQYF.

This clonotype was picked up a small number of times. The chain employs TRBV11-3 and TRBJ2-5; the D is unclear. This CDR3 comprises 14 residues. Germline CDR1 reads SGHNT; CDR2 reads YENEEA. Trimming shortened V by 5 bases and J by 3 bases, and 13 bases separated the two germline ends. The CDR3: CASSPKGKKETQYF. The CDR3 bases are TGTGCCAGCAGCCCAAAGGGAAAGAAAGAGACCCAGTACTTC.

This chain uses TRBV4-1 with TRBJ2-5; 10 bases are shared with TRBD2. Per the germline V gene, CDR1 is MGHRA and CDR2 is YSYEKL. The CDR3 extends over 15 amino acids. V dropped 1 base and J dropped 4; count of bases not matched to a gene: 3. The CDR3 DNA sequence: TGCGCCAGCAGCCAAGGGACTAGCGGTGGAGAGACCCAGTACTTC. Translated, it gives CASSQGTSGGETQYF.

The V and J genes are TRBV6-2 or TRBV6-3 and TRBJ2-5; D is ambiguous. The V and J ends lost 4 bases and 2 bases respectively, with 11 bases between them. Germline-derived CDR1 and CDR2 are MNHEY and SVGEGT. The length of the CDR3 is 14 residues. The CDR3 protein is CASSWSGLQETQYF. The CDR3 DNA sequence: TGTGCCAGCAGTTGGTCCGGGCTACAAGAGACCCAGTACTTC.

This chain links TRBV2 with TRBJ2-2; 10 bases map to TRBD1. Germline loops: CDR1 SNHLY, CDR2 FYNNEI. V lost 8 bases to trimming and J lost 6 bases; unmatched junction nucleotides: 9. The CDR3 has 15 residues. For the CDR3, the DNA is TGTGCCAGCGAAGTGACAGGGGGCTTGGCCGGGGAGCTGTTTTTT. Translating gives CASEVTGGLAGELFF.

This clonotype occurred many times. The gene calls are TRBV10-3 and TRBJ1-2; 8 nucleotides align to TRBD1. With 6 bases clipped from V and 8 bases from J, the junction kept 8 bases outside the gene matches. The germline CDR1 and CDR2 sequences are ENHRY and SYGVKD. CDR3 length: 13 amino acids. The DNA of the CDR3 is TGTGCCATCAGATTCGGACAGGGAGGGGGCTACACCTTC. The encoded protein is CAIRFGQGGGYTF.

The chain has TRBV3-1 and TRBJ1-1; a possible D gene is TRBD1 (5 bases). Trimming left V 4 bases short and J 12 bases short, with 18 bases between. The CDR3 is made up of 13 amino acids. Germline CDR1 reads LGHDT; CDR2 reads YNNKEL (reference sequence). The CDR3 DNA sequence: TGTGCCAGCAGCCTCCGGGAGGGGAAGATAACTTTCTTT. Its translation: CASSLREGKITFF.

The gene calls are TRBV12-5 and TRBJ2-7, with D unclear. This CDR3 contains 13 residues. Germline V gene data show CDR1 as LGHNT and CDR2 as FRNRAP. Trimming pared 6 bases from V and 6 bases from J, leaving 15 bases between. The CDR3 sequence: CASGSAEMSEQYF. Here the CDR3 DNA reads TGTGCTAGTGGCTCTGCCGAGATGAGCGAGCAGTACTTC.

This sequence joins TRBV5-1 and TRBJ2-7, with a possible D match to TRBD2 (5 bases). This CDR3 is built from 14 residues. Germline CDR1 SGHRS, CDR2 YFSETQ. Trimming took off 0 bases at V and 6 bases at J, with 13 bases between the two ends. The chain's CDR3 is CASSLAEGPLEQYF. For the CDR3, the DNA is TGCGCCAGCAGCTTGGCCGAGGGCCCCCTCGAGCAGTACTTC.

This clonotype was detected only a few times. CDR3 in amino acids: CSVTDRVNTEAFF. CDR3 coding DNA: TGCAGCGTCACGGACAGGGTGAACACTGAAGCTTTCTTT. The chain recombines TRBV29-1 with TRBJ1-1, with 8 bases lining up with TRBD1. Germline CDR1 and CDR2: SQVTM and ANQGSEA. This CDR3 comprises 13 residues. V was clipped by 6 bases and J by 0 bases; unmatched bases: 3.

This chain uses TRBV6-1 with TRBJ2-7, with D tentatively TRBD1 or TRBD2 (6 bases each). V gave up 6 bases and J gave up 4 bases, with 19 bases separating them. The CDR3 is made up of 15 amino acids. Per germline, CDR1 MNHNS and CDR2 SASEGT. CDR3 amino acids: CASSRGRRGSYEQYF. In DNA form, the CDR3 reads TGTGCCAGCAGCCGGGGGCGGAGGGGATCATACGAGCAGTACTTC.

V and J are TRBV5-6 and TRBJ2-3; D is unclear. This CDR3 region has 17 residues. V gave up 2 bases and J gave up 0 bases, with 16 bases separating them. In germline, CDR1 is SGHDT, CDR2 YYEEEE. As DNA, the CDR3 is TGTGCCAGCAGCTTTTTAATTACGACTTTTAGCACAGATACGCAGTATTTT. Translating it yields CASSFLITTFSTDTQYF. The full variable domain, completed using reference TRBV5-6 and TRBJ2-3, is DAGVTQSPTHLIKTRGQQVTLRCSPKSGHDTVSWYQQALGQGPQFIFQYYEEEERQRGNFPDRFSGHQFPNYSSELNVNALLLGDSALYLCASSFLITTFSTDTQYFGPGTRLTVL.

This clonotype was picked up a small number of times. The V and J genes are TRBV7-2 and TRBJ1-2, with 9 nucleotides matching TRBD1. Germline V gene data show CDR1 as SGHTA and CDR2 as FQGNSA. The CDR3 has 15 residues. The V segment lost 5 bases and the J segment 5 bases; nucleotides outside the gene matches: 9. The CDR3 loop reads CASSPGQGNSYGYTF. CDR3 sequence (DNA): TGTGCCAGCAGCCCTGGACAGGGGAACTCGTATGGCTACACCTTC.